The 12 T cell receptor beta chains below were found in one sample sequenced in a study of regulatory T cells in long-lasting Graves disease. Time point described: persistent/refractory GD, antithyroid drugs over 5 years with positive TRAb. Extracted RNA from PBMCs served as the source of the TCR library. iRepertoire HTBI primers and Arm-PCR of CDR3 regions built TCR beta libraries. TCRdb analysed the multiplex PCR reads with MiXCR anew, one entry per CDR3 protein. The sample consists of roughly 700,000 distinct CDR3 sequences, approximately 31% of them appearing once. The source material was peripheral blood mononuclear cells (PBMCs), sampled when the disease was refractory, from a patient treated with antithyroid drugs. The receptors stem from a female donor with Graves disease.

CDR3 region: CASSRNVVGNNEKLFF. The CDR3 DNA reads TGTGCCAGTAGTAGAAACGTGGTAGGGAATAATGAAAAACTGTTTTTT. The chain links TRBV19 to TRBJ1-4; D is unclear. V lost 4 bases, J lost 4 bases, and 16 bases lay in between. The CDR3 runs 16 residues. The V gene's germline CDR1 is LNHDA and CDR2 SQIVND (reference sequence).

A few counts support this clonotype. V usage is TRBV7-2 and J usage is TRBJ2-1; the D gene could be TRBD1 or TRBD2 (6 bases each). Trimming took off 5 bases at V and 6 bases at J, with 14 bases between the two ends. The CDR3 contains 14 residues. The germline gives CDR1 SGHTA, CDR2 FQGNSA. The CDR3 DNA reads TGTGCCAGCAGCCCCACCGGGGGCGGCAATGAGCAGTTCTTC. This encodes CASSPTGGGNEQFF. Full variable domain (outside the CDR3, taken from reference TRBV7-2 and TRBJ2-1): GAGVSQSPSNKVTEKGKDVELRCDPISGHTALYWYRQSLGQGLEFLIYFQGNSAPDKSGLPSDRFSAERTGGSVSTLTIQRTQQEDSAVYLCASSPTGGGNEQFFGPGTRLTVL.

In this sample, this clonotype turned up once. The CDR3 DNA reads as TGTGCCAGCAGCGTAGTCTCTGGGGCCAACGTCCTGACTTTC. Protein: CASSVVSGANVLTF. The J gene is TRBJ2-6, the V gene TRBV9; D not resolved. This CDR3 comprises 14 residues. Between the trimmed V and J ends, which lost 0 bases and 0 bases, there was a span of 1 base. Germline CDR1 SGDLS, CDR2 YYNGEE.

The table lists this clonotype with many counts. The chain has TRBV12-3 or TRBV12-4 and TRBJ1-2; 11 bases are shared with TRBD1. The CDR3 has 15 amino acids. The trim removed 5 bases at V and 4 bases at J, leaving 6 bases unmatched. In nucleotides, the CDR3 is TGTGCCAGCAGTCACTCCGGGACAGGGGGCTATGGCTACACCTTC. Its translation: CASSHSGTGGYGYTF.

This sequence joins TRBV6-1 and TRBJ2-7; perhaps TRBD2 as D (5 bases). Trimming shortened V by 2 bases and J by 1 base, and 9 bases separated the two germline ends. Germline assignment: CDR1 MNHNS and CDR2 SASEGT. The length of the CDR3 is 14 residues. The CDR3 protein is CASSEWTGSYEQYF. The CDR3, as DNA: TGTGCCAGCAGTGAATGGACGGGGTCCTACGAGCAGTACTTC.

This clonotype was picked up a small number of times. The chain uses TRBV5-6 and TRBJ1-1; the D gene is possibly TRBD1 (5 bases). The CDR3 runs 11 residues. Germline loops: CDR1 SGHDT, CDR2 YYEEEE. The germline V and J ends were trimmed by 6 bases and 6 bases, with 9 bases remaining between them. CDR3 in amino acids: CASTKGPEAFF. The DNA for the CDR3 is TGTGCCAGCACCAAGGGGCCTGAAGCTTTCTTT.

This clonotype was observed a handful of times. V is TRBV12-3 or TRBV12-4 and J is TRBJ1-2; TRBD1 is a possible D gene (5 bases). V gave up 1 base and J gave up 1 base, with 10 bases separating them. This CDR3 spans 15 amino acids. CDR3 sequence: CASSLGGGDNYGYTF. The CDR3 DNA sequence: TGTGCCAGCAGTTTAGGGGGGGGAGATAACTATGGCTACACCTTC.

This clonotype was found a few times. The V gene is TRBV30, the J gene TRBJ1-1, with D unresolved. Germline loops: CDR1 GTSNPN, CDR2 SVGIG (reference sequence). The CDR3 contains 14 residues. V shed 0 bases and J shed 2 bases, with 10 bases lying between them. CDR3 DNA sequence: TGTGCCTGGAGTGTACTAGACTTTAACACTGAAGCTTTCTTT. Translation: CAWSVLDFNTEAFF.

V usage is TRBV7-6 and J usage is TRBJ2-5; the D is unclear. Per the germline V gene, CDR1 is SGHVS and CDR2 is FNYEAQ. The V end lost 5 bases, the J end lost 6 bases, and 10 bases lay between the germline ends. The CDR3 sequence is 12 residues long. CDR3 nucleotides: TGTGCCAGCAGCCAAGGCAGGCAGACCCAGTACTTC. Its translation is CASSQGRQTQYF. Based on the CDR3 plus reference TRBV7-6 and TRBJ2-5, the full variable domain is GAGVSQSPRYKVTKRGQDVALRCDPISGHVSLYWYRQALGQGPEFLTYFNYEAQQDKSGLPNDRFSAERPEGSISTLTIQRTEQRDSAMYRCASSQGRQTQYFGPGTRLLVL.

This clonotype appeared many times. The rearrangement uses TRBV10-3 and TRBJ1-1, with unresolved D. Trimming removed 2 bases from V and 0 bases from J, with 7 bases in between. This CDR3 is built from 14 residues. Germline V lookup: CDR1 ENHRY, CDR2 SYGVKD. The chain's CDR3 is CAISERSVNTEAFF. In DNA, the CDR3 is TGTGCCATCAGTGAGCGATCTGTGAACACTGAAGCTTTCTTT.

This clonotype has ten or more counts. V gene TRBV6-1 combines with J gene TRBJ1-2, with D maybe TRBD1 (6 bases). CDR3 length equals 15 residues. The germline V gene has CDR1 MNHNS and CDR2 SASEGT. The V and J ends lost 5 bases and 2 bases respectively, with 15 bases between them. CDR3 loop: CASSPEDSLNYGYTF. CDR3 bases: TGTGCCAGCAGTCCCGAGGACAGTTTAAACTATGGCTACACCTTC.

This clonotype was picked up many times. The chain couples TRBV19 to TRBJ2-5, with D perhaps being TRBD1 or TRBD2 (5 bases each). Looked up from germline, CDR1 is LNHDA and CDR2 is SQIVND (reference sequence). The CDR3 extends over 16 amino acids. V lost 3 bases to trimming and J lost 5 bases, with 19 bases between them. For the CDR3, the DNA is TGTGCCAGTAGTATTTACCCCTCCGAGGGGATGGAGACCCAGTACTTC. Amino acids: CASSIYPSEGMETQYF.